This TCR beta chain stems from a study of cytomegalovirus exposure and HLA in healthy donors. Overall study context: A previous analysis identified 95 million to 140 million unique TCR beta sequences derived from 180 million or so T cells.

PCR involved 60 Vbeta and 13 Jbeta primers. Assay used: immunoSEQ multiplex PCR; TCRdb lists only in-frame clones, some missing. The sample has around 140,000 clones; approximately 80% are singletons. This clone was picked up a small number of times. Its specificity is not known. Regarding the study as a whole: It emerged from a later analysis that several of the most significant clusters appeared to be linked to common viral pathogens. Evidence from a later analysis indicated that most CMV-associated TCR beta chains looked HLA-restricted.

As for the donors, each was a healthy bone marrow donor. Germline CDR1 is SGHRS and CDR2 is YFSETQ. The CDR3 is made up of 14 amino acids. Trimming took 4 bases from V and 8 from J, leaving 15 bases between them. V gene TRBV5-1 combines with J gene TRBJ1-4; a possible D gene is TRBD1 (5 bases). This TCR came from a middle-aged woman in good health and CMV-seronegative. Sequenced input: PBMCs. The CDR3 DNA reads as TGCGCCAGCAGCCACGGCGGGGGATTAGAAAAACTGTTTTTT. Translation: CASSHGGGLEKLFF.